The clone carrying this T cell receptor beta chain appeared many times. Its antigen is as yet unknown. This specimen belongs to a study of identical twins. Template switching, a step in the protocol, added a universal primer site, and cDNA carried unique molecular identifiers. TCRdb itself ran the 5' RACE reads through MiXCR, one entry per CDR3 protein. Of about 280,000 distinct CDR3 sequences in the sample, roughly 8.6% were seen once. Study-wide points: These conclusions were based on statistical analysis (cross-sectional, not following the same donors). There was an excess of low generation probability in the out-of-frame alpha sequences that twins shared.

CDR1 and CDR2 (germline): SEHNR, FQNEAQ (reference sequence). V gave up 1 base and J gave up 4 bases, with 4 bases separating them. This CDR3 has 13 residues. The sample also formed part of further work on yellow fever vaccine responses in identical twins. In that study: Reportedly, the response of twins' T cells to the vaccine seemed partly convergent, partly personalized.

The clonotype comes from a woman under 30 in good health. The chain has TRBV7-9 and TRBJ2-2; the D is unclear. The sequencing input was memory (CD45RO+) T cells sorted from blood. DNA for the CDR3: TGTGCCAGCAGCTTAGTTCCCACCGGGGAGCTGTTTTTT. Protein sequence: CASSLVPTGELFF. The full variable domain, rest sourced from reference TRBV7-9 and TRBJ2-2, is DTGVSQNPRHKITKRGQNVTFRCDPISEHNRLYWYRQTLGQGPEFLTYFQNEAQLEKSRLLSDRFSAERPKGSFSTLEIQRTEQGDSAMYLCASSLVPTGELFFGEGSRLTVL.